The text below deals with one TCR beta chain. The target antigen is unknown. The sample comes from a study of CD8 T cells in ankylosing spondylitis. Scientists made TCR beta libraries using quantitative 5'-RACE with molecular barcodes. TCRdb re-called the 5' RACE reads with MiXCR, one entry per CDR3 protein. This table holds 90,000 to 120,000 distinct CDR3 sequences, less than 25% found once. This CDR3 region has 14 residues. Germline V gene data show CDR1 as MNHEY and CDR2 as SVGEGT. With 5 bases removed from V and 2 bases from J, the gap between germline ends came to 7 bases. Notes on the study in general: From matched ankylosing spondylitis synovial fluid, disease-linked clones were reportedly recovered at significantly enriched levels. What appeared characteristic of ankylosing spondylitis blood was a TCR beta motif of 7 or 8 highly homologous variants. Disease-linked clones proved CD8+ and comparatively uncommon in peripheral blood.

The sample was synovial fluid, either unsorted or a sorted T cell fraction (not recorded which). The chain links TRBV6-2 or TRBV6-3 to TRBJ2-6; no firm D call. The sequence derives from a male donor with ankylosing spondylitis. CDR3 amino acids: CASSTTTGANVLTF. As DNA, the CDR3 is TGTGCCAGCAGTACCACTACTGGGGCCAACGTCCTGACTTTC.